This TCR beta chain was recorded in a study of shared clonotypes between healthy human individuals. Study background: Sampling drew on donors who were a couple of women and a few men aged 18 to 49.

The CDR3 sequence is 12 residues long. The V end lost 6 bases, the J end lost 5 bases, and 10 bases lay between the germline ends. Germline V gene sequence: CDR1 SNHLY, CDR2 FYNNEI. Over several immunoSEQ plates, each subset's genomic DNA was distributed in even portions. The assay was immunoSEQ multiplex PCR, and TCRdb's table has in-frame clones only and misses some. Of more than 2,000,000 clones listed, over 85% are singletons. Notes on this clone: Its antigen is unidentified. This sample includes further DNA sequences coding for the same CDR3.

Study observations and caveats: Sorted-subset samples were not fully sequenced, rarefaction indicated. On the whole, naive subsets had larger estimated richness than memory subsets had.

This clonotype was sampled from a man between 18 and 29 years old in good health. Sequenced input: naive CD4+ T cells sorted from blood. Subset in this sample: CD45RA+ positively selected. The chain joins TRBV2 to TRBJ2-5, with D maybe TRBD2 (6 bases). The DNA for the CDR3 is TGTGCCAGCAGGGAGGGCGCCGAGACCCAGTACTTC. Protein product: CASREGAETQYF.